This TCR beta chain was captured by sequencing in a study of cytomegalovirus exposure and HLA in healthy donors. The PCR used 60 Vbeta and 13 Jbeta primers. The table came from immunoSEQ multiplex PCR; TCRdb's copy has only in-frame clones and leaves some out. The sample shows tens of thousands of clones, around 83% of them seen only once. Germline loops: CDR1 LGHNA, CDR2 YSLEER. CDR3 length: 16 residues. V lost 1 base to trimming and J lost 4 bases; unmatched junction nucleotides: 8. The specimen was PBMCs. The receptor was derived from a man aged 30-40 years in good health and CMV-seronegative. The V gene is TRBV4-3, the J gene TRBJ1-1; 8 positions match TRBD1. The CDR3 is CASSQGPTGAGTEAFF. In DNA, the CDR3 is TGCGCCAGCAGCCAAGGTCCGACAGGGGCTGGCACTGAAGCTTTCTTT.